These 4 T cell receptor beta chains were all obtained from the same sample, sequenced in a study of T cell repertoires in cytomegalovirus infection. No cognate antigen is known for these TCRs. From the reads, TCRdb called clonotypes with MiXCR, one entry per CDR3 protein. The table lists about 920,000 distinct CDR3 sequences, roughly a third of them singletons, with about an eighth in the top ten. Sequenced here: cultured CD8+ T cells from PBMCs, sampled from culture after CMV antigen stimulation. The receptors stem from a human donor in good health (CMV status not recorded). Some clones in this sample may be carry-over from other donors' samples.

The sample holds many counts of this clonotype. The junction shows a germline mismatch at one end, possibly a read error. V is TRBV7-7 and J is TRBJ1-3, with a possible D match to TRBD1 (6 bases). CDR1 is SSHAT, CDR2 FNYEAQ, per germline (reference sequence). The CDR3 totals 13 residues. The CDR3 sequence is CASSPTGGNTIYF. The CDR3, as DNA: TGTGCTAGCAGCCCGACAGGTGGAAACACCATATATTTT.

On this clonotype: A read error may explain this, as a much larger clone is one base away. The V and J genes are TRBV7-8 and TRBJ2-1, with 7 positions matching TRBD1. CDR3 length: 17 amino acids. The V and J ends lost 10 bases and 5 bases, in that order; junction bases with no gene match: 20. CDR1 SGHVS and CDR2 FQNEAQ come from the germline V gene. The CDR3 reads CANNHYFPGQLNNEQFF. As DNA, the CDR3 is TGTGCCAACAACCACTACTTCCCGGGACAGCTAAACAATGAGCAGTTCTTC.

The chain couples TRBV27 to TRBJ1-1; D is uncertain. The V gene lost 5 bases and the J gene lost 0 bases, with 16 bases spanning the gap. The CDR3 consists of 16 residues. Germline V gene sequence: CDR1 MNHEY, CDR2 SMNVEV (reference sequence). CDR3 sequence (DNA): TGTGCCAGCAGTCCCCTTTCCGGGAGCCTGAACACTGAAGCTTTCTTT. This gives the protein CASSPLSGSLNTEAFF.

This clonotype was recorded at least ten times. V and J are TRBV7-9 and TRBJ1-5; D remains unclear. V was clipped by 5 bases and J by 3 bases, with 11 bases between them. Looked up from germline, CDR1 is SEHNR and CDR2 is FQNEAQ (reference sequence). CDR3 length equals 14 residues. The chain's CDR3 is CASSPNGPNQPQHF. CDR3 sequence (DNA): TGTGCCAGCAGCCCCAACGGTCCCAATCAGCCCCAGCATTTT.